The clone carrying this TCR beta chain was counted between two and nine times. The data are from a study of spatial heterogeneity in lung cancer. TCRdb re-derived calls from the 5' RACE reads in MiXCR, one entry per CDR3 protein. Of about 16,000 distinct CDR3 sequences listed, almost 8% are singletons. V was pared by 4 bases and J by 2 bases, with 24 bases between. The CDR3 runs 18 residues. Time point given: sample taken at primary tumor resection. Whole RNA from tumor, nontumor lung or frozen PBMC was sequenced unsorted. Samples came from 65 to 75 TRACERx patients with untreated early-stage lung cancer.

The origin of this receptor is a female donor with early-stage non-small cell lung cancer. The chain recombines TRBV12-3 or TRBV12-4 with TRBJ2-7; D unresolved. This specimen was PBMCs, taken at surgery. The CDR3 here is CASSSSLQGPRATYEQYF. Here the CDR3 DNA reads TGTGCCAGCAGTTCATCCTTACAAGGGCCTCGGGCTACCTACGAGCAGTACTTC.